This entry describes one T cell receptor (beta chain). Sequencing used immunoSEQ multiplex PCR; TCRdb keeps in-frame clones, though not all of them. The sample lists roughly 560,000 clones, roughly 74% seen once, with more than 0.01% in the top ten. The sample originates from a study of shared T cell receptors in the human thymus. Germline V gene sequence: CDR1 LGHNT, CDR2 FRNRAP. V gave up 6 bases and J gave up 3 bases; unmatched junction bases: 5. The CDR3 length is 14 residues. Separately, the same data were catalogued under a study of human thymus T cells. According to that study: The thymus was resected at corrective cardiac surgery.

The chain employs TRBV12-5 and TRBJ2-7, with 10 bases lining up with TRBD1. The receptor was derived from a boy less than two years old with a congenital heart defect. The sample consisted of thymocytes. The DNA of the CDR3 is TGTGCTAGTGGCCCGGGACAGGGGTACTACGAGCAGTACTTC. Translated, it gives CASGPGQGYYEQYF.